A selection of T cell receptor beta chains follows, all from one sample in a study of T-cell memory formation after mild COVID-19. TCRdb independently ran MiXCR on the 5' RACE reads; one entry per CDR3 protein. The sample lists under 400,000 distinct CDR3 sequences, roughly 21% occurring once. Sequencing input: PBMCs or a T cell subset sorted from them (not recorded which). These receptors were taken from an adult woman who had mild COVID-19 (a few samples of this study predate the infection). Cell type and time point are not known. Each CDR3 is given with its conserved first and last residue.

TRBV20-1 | CSTWGQANTEAFF
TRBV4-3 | CASSQDGHRGRSGYTF
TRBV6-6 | CASTLGQDTQYF
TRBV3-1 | CASSQTASSQETQYF
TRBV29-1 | CSVGGTETNYGYTF
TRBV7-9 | CASSELGHYYEQYF
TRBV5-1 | CASSYGGAGQETQYF
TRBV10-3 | CAISWTGELSGYTF
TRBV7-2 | CASSLQADTQYF
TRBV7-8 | CASSLFANFDTGELFF
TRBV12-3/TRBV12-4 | CASSFSGDGGYTF
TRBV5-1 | CASSLQSGNYEQYF
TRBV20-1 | CSARDYLGGAETQYF
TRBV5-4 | CASSLTGLAGVNTGELFF
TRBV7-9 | CASSSTGGTTEAFF
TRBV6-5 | CASSYSEKQTQYF
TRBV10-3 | CAIKGQGSTEAFF
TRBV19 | CASSIYTGHGEQFF
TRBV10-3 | CAISVSRKLNTEAFF
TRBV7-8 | CASSLVPGLGVGKNSPLHF
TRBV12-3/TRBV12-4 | CASSLRQNEQFF
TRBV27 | CATKPLAGGGSEQFF
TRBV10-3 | CAIRPETESTDTQYF
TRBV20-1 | CSARQRGEQFF
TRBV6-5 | CASSYSFFGVSEQYF
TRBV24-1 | CATSDPRTGPYEQYF
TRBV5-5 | CASSFTGGSNYGYTF
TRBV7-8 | CASSGRDGNTIYF
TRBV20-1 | CSARISARGNTEAFF
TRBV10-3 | CAISVKEGYEQYF
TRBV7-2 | CASSLLEAGELFF
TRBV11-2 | CASSTRLAAKEQFF
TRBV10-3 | CAISADLYGYTF
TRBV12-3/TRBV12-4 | CASSQGQGLETQYF
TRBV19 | CASKGLRGAFF
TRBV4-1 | CASSQPLGQTQYF
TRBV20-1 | CSARAGTSGRNEQFF
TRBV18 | CASSPLLGTDTQYF
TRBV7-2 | CASSPRTSGRRDEQFF
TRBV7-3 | CASSLIRTANTGELFF
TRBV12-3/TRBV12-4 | CASSSGGSSYNSPLHF
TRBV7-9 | CASSPRTSGAARRKNIQYF
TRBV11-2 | CASTSPHRVSSGANVLTF
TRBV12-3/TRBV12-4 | CASSSLRVSYNEQFF
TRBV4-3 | CASSQGSGSTDTQYF
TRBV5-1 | CASSPGDRVNTEAFF
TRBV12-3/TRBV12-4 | CASSFGRGADTQYF
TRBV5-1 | CASRDDAGYTF
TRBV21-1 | CASSYPMRTSTPLYEQYF